Below, 32 T cell receptor beta chains from the same sample are listed, as sequenced in a study of T cell changes during pregnancy in multiple sclerosis. TCRdb's copy holds only in-frame clones and misses some; the assay was immunoSEQ multiplex PCR. The sample lists about 73,000 clones, approximately 92% occurring once. Sequenced material: peripheral blood, taken in the third trimester of pregnancy. The source is a female donor in good health, enrolled as a control in a pregnancy study.

The CDR3 DNA follows: TGCGCCAGCAGGTACAATCTAGCGGGGTCAGAGCAGTACTTC. Protein product: CASRYNLAGSEQYF. The rearrangement links TRBV4-1 to TRBJ2-7, with TRBD2 matching 9 bases. The CDR3 runs to 14 residues. Trimming at V came to 6 bases and at J to 7 bases, leaving 10 bases not matched to a gene. CDR1 is MGHRA and CDR2 is YSYEKL in the germline V gene.

This chain's CDR3 is CASSPSGIKETQYF. The DNA for the CDR3 is TGTGCCAGCAGCCCGAGCGGGATAAAAGAGACCCAGTACTTC. V and J are TRBV14 and TRBJ2-5, with 7 bases matching TRBD2. The CDR3 runs 14 residues. With V trimmed by 4 bases and J by 3 bases, 5 bases remained unmatched. Germline loops: CDR1 SGHDN, CDR2 FVKESK.

The V gene is TRBV28, the J gene TRBJ2-2, with 8 nucleotides matching TRBD2. From germline, CDR1 is MDHEN and CDR2 SYDVKM. The ends lost 5 bases at V and 7 bases at J; junction bases unmatched: 12. The CDR3 sequence is 16 residues long. CDR3 protein: CASSPLEGLEVGELFF. CDR3 DNA sequence: TGTGCCAGCAGTCCCCTAGAGGGACTAGAGGTCGGGGAGCTGTTTTTT.

The chain uses TRBV5-6 and TRBJ2-7, with a weak D call TRBD1 (7 bases). Germline V gene data show CDR1 as SGHDT and CDR2 as YYEEEE. This CDR3 spans 16 amino acids. V shed 4 bases and J shed 4 bases, with 21 bases lying between them. CDR3 region: CASSPGGGQLSYEQYF. In nucleotides, the CDR3 is TGTGCCAGCAGCCCCGGAGGGGGACAGTTATCGTACGAGCAGTACTTC.

Here the CDR3 DNA reads TGCGCCAGCAGTTGGACTAGCGGGAGTAGCGAGCAGTACTTC. Translation gives CASSWTSGSSEQYF. This chain joins TRBV5-1 and TRBJ2-7; 13 nucleotides match TRBD2. The CDR3 totals 14 residues. Germline CDR1 SGHRS, CDR2 YFSETQ. V shed 5 bases, J shed 6 bases, and the junction held 5 bases outside the gene matches.

The chain employs TRBV4-1 and TRBJ2-3; 7 bases are shared with TRBD2. V was pared by 1 base and J by 4 bases, with 2 bases of the junction left unmatched. The CDR3 extends over 14 amino acids. Germline V gene lookup returns CDR1 MGHRA and CDR2 YSYEKL. This CDR3 reads CASSQGGGADTQYF. The DNA of the CDR3 is TGCGCCAGCAGCCAAGGTGGGGGGGCAGATACGCAGTATTTT.

In its sample, this clone was seen once. This chain links TRBV19 with TRBJ2-7; 12 nucleotides align to TRBD2. This CDR3 region has 16 residues. After removal of 10 bases from V and 6 bases from J, the junction contained 16 bases not matched to a gene. Germline assignment: CDR1 LNHDA and CDR2 SQIVND (reference sequence). CDR3 residues: CATAGLAGGRAAEQYF. CDR3 sequence (DNA): TGTGCCACCGCGGGGCTAGCGGGGGGGCGTGCCGCCGAGCAGTACTTC.

This chain connects TRBV27 to TRBJ1-5; TRBD1 aligns across 7 bases. The length of the CDR3 is 14 residues. Germline V gene data show CDR1 as MNHEY and CDR2 as SMNVEV (reference sequence). The V and J ends lost 6 bases and 5 bases, in that order; junction bases with no gene match: 7. The DNA for the CDR3 is TGTGCCAGCAGGACAGGGCCGGGGGATCAGCCCCAGCATTTT. This translates into CASRTGPGDQPQHF.

J is TRBJ1-5 and V is TRBV2; TRBD1 is a possible D gene (5 bases). Per germline, CDR1 SNHLY and CDR2 FYNNEI. The CDR3 has 13 amino acids. Trimming left V 7 bases short and J 7 bases short, with 14 bases between. As DNA, the CDR3 is TGTGCCAGCAATCCCGGGGGTAACCAGCCCCAGCATTTT. Protein product: CASNPGGNQPQHF.

The chain recombines TRBV2 with TRBJ2-5, with 16 positions matching TRBD2. The CDR3 is 16 residues long. Germline CDR1 reads SNHLY; CDR2 reads FYNNEI. V trimming: 9 bases; J trimming: 7 bases; junction bases outside the gene matches: 11. The CDR3 DNA follows: TGTGCCAGTCCGGGACTAGCGGGGGGGCAGTCAGGGACCCAGTACTTC. Its protein product is CASPGLAGGQSGTQYF.

The chain carries TRBV27 and TRBJ2-7; 8 nucleotides line up with TRBD2. The V gene end was trimmed by 4 bases and the J gene end by 5 bases; junction bases not matched to a gene: 10. Looked up from germline, CDR1 is MNHEY and CDR2 is SMNVEV (reference sequence). The CDR3 length is 15 residues. The CDR3 DNA is TGTGCCAGCAGTTCCCGAGGGAGCGGGAGACACGAGCAGTACTTC. Residues: CASSSRGSGRHEQYF.

The rearrangement uses TRBV7-2 and TRBJ1-5; D unclear. CDR3 length: 14 amino acids. The germline V gene has CDR1 SGHTA and CDR2 FQGNSA. Trimming removed 5 bases at V and 4 bases at J, with 12 bases between. CDR3 nucleotides: TGTGCCAGCAGCACCAGACACGCGAATCAGCCCCAGCATTTT. Its protein product is CASSTRHANQPQHF.

This clone was counted once. The rearrangement links TRBV27 to TRBJ1-2; perhaps TRBD1 as D (5 bases). Trimming left V 2 bases short and J 1 base short, with 14 bases between. The germline V gene has CDR1 MNHEY and CDR2 SMNVEV (reference sequence). The CDR3 spans 16 residues. The CDR3 DNA is TGTGCCAGCAGTTTAAACCCCCGGAGGGGTAACTATGGCTACACCTTC. This translates into CASSLNPRRGNYGYTF.

The chain uses TRBV2 and TRBJ2-7, with a weak D call TRBD2 (5 bases). Germline loops: CDR1 SNHLY, CDR2 FYNNEI. This CDR3 has 13 amino acids. Trimming pared 8 bases from V and 4 bases from J, leaving 15 bases between. This CDR3 is CASRKGPGYEQYF. The CDR3 coding sequence is TGTGCCAGCCGTAAGGGTCCGGGGTACGAGCAGTACTTC.

This clone was seen only once. The chain joins TRBV27 to TRBJ2-7; 9 nucleotides match TRBD1. Germline CDR1 and CDR2: MNHEY and SMNVEV (reference sequence). The junction had 9 bases not matched to a gene; V was cut back by 5 bases and J by 4 bases. The CDR3 length is 15 residues. The CDR3 reads CASSPGTGILYEQYF. CDR3 sequence (DNA): TGTGCCAGCAGTCCCGGGACAGGGATTTTGTACGAGCAGTACTTC.

A note on this clone: In the same sample, other DNA sequences code for this CDR3. The CDR3 loop is CASSPRDSQETQYF. For the CDR3, the DNA is TGTGCCAGCTCACCCCGGGACAGCCAAGAGACCCAGTACTTC. This chain uses TRBV18 with TRBJ2-5; 7 positions agree with TRBD1. The J segment lost 1 base and the V segment lost 3 bases, leaving 2 bases of the junction unmatched. This CDR3 is 14 amino acids long. CDR1 and CDR2 (germline): KGHSH, LQKENI. Drawing the rest from reference TRBV18 and TRBJ2-5, the complete variable domain is NAGVMQNPRHLVRRRGQEARLRCSPMKGHSHVYWYRQLPEEGLKFMVYLQKENIIDESGMPKERFSAEFPKEGPSILRIQQVVRGDSAAYFCASSPRDSQETQYFGPGTRLLVL.

The chain has TRBV7-3 and TRBJ1-4; TRBD1 agrees at 9 bases. The germline gives CDR1 SGHTA, CDR2 FQGTGA. CDR3 length: 17 residues. V was clipped by 5 bases and J by 8 bases; unmatched bases: 15. As DNA, the CDR3 is TGTGCCAGCAGCGTTACAGGGGGCGCGCGTTCGGTAGAAAAACTGTTTTTT. Translated: CASSVTGGARSVEKLFF.

The chain is built from TRBV2 and TRBJ2-3; 8 positions agree with TRBD1. The CDR3 sequence is 17 residues long. With 3 bases clipped from V and 10 bases from J, the junction kept 18 bases outside the gene matches. Per germline, CDR1 SNHLY and CDR2 FYNNEI. CDR3 sequence reads: CASSDTGQGVTPGAQYF. For the CDR3, the DNA is TGTGCCAGCAGTGATACCGGACAGGGAGTTACCCCCGGGGCGCAGTATTTT.

The genes are TRBV30 and TRBJ2-3; 7 positions match TRBD2. This CDR3 comprises 12 residues. Germline V CDR1 and CDR2: GTSNPN, SVGIG (reference sequence). The junction had 1 base not matched to a gene; V was cut back by 3 bases and J by 4 bases. The CDR3 bases are TGTGCCTGGAGGGGGGGGGCAGATACGCAGTATTTT. Its protein product is CAWRGGADTQYF.

This rearrangement joins TRBV6-5 to TRBJ2-7; D perhaps matches TRBD1 (5 bases). The CDR3 covers 14 residues. The V gene's germline CDR1 is MNHEY and CDR2 SVGAGI. Trimming shortened V by 2 bases and J by 3 bases, and 11 bases separated the two germline ends. In nucleotides, the CDR3 is TGTGCCAGCAGTTACAGGGGCCTAAACTACGAGCAGTACTTC. Its translation: CASSYRGLNYEQYF.

The chain combines TRBV27 with TRBJ2-5; 13 bases map to TRBD2. The germline gives CDR1 MNHEY, CDR2 SMNVEV (reference sequence). This CDR3 has 16 amino acids. Unmatched junction bases numbered 9, after V lost 5 bases and J lost 6 bases. The CDR3 is CASSTRTSGRGKTQYF. CDR3 nucleotides: TGTGCCAGCAGTACTCGGACTAGCGGGAGAGGAAAGACCCAGTACTTC.

This chain joins TRBV7-3 and TRBJ1-2, with 7 positions matching TRBD1. The germline gives CDR1 SGHTA, CDR2 FQGTGA. Losses at the gene ends were 0 bases for V and 12 bases for J; bases not matched to a gene: 10. The CDR3 length is 14 residues. Here the CDR3 DNA reads TGTGCCAGCAGCTTAACACAGGGGAGAGGGGGCCACACCTTC. Its translation is CASSLTQGRGGHTF.

This clone was seen a few times. V usage is TRBV5-3 and J usage is TRBJ1-5; TRBD1 agrees at 8 bases. TRBV5-3 is reported as an ORF; its role is uncertain. This CDR3 comprises 15 residues. With 5 bases clipped from V and 1 base from J, the junction kept 5 bases outside the gene matches. The CDR3 DNA is TGTGCCAGAAGACGGACAGGGTGGAGCAATCAGCCCCAGCATTTT. This translates into CARRRTGWSNQPQHF.

The chain carries TRBV19 and TRBJ1-5; 10 nucleotides align to TRBD1. The CDR3 is 10 amino acids. Germline V gene lookup returns CDR1 LNHDA and CDR2 SQIVND (reference sequence). With V trimmed by 8 bases and J by 11 bases, 0 bases remained unmatched. The CDR3 DNA reads as TGTGCCAGTGGGACAGGGGCCCAGCATTTT. Translating gives CASGTGAQHF.

J is TRBJ1-1 and V is TRBV5-4, with 7 bases matching TRBD1. This CDR3 has 13 amino acids. The J segment lost 7 bases and the V segment lost 3 bases, leaving 6 bases of the junction unmatched. Germline V gives CDR1 SGHNT, CDR2 YYREEE (reference sequence). Written as DNA, the CDR3 is TGTGCCAGCAGCTGGGACAGCCAACTTGAAGCTTTCTTT. Translation: CASSWDSQLEAFF.

The chain joins TRBV18 to TRBJ2-3, with D maybe TRBD1 (6 bases). The V end was cut by 6 bases, the J end by 3 bases, with 16 bases between. Germline loops: CDR1 KGHSH, CDR2 LQKENI. This CDR3 has 15 residues. The DNA for the CDR3 is TGTGCCAGCTCCGCAGCAGGACAGTCGACAGATACGCAGTATTTT. It codes for CASSAAGQSTDTQYF. The complete variable domain, with remaining parts taken from reference TRBV18 and TRBJ2-3, reads NAGVMQNPRHLVRRRGQEARLRCSPMKGHSHVYWYRQLPEEGLKFMVYLQKENIIDESGMPKERFSAEFPKEGPSILRIQQVVRGDSAAYFCASSAAGQSTDTQYFGPGTRLTVL.

V is TRBV25-1 and J is TRBJ2-5; 12 positions agree with TRBD2. CDR3 size: 17 residues. From germline, CDR1 is MGHDK and CDR2 SYGVNS. J lost 2 bases, V lost 0 bases, and 4 bases had no gene match. CDR3 DNA sequence: TGTGCCAGCAGTGAATATCGAGGACTAGCGGGGCAAGAGACCCAGTACTTC. This sequence encodes CASSEYRGLAGQETQYF.

The chain has TRBV11-2 and TRBJ2-7; D not certain. The CDR3 length is 15 residues. Germline V lookup: CDR1 SGHAT, CDR2 FQNNGV. V was trimmed by 0 bases and J by 3 bases, leaving 12 bases between them. The CDR3 nucleotides read TGTGCCAGCAGCTTAGATCCTGGTCGGGTCTACGAGCAGTACTTC. Amino acid sequence: CASSLDPGRVYEQYF.

This chain joins TRBV5-1 and TRBJ2-3; D might be TRBD2 (6 bases). This CDR3 comprises 15 residues. Looked up from germline, CDR1 is SGHRS and CDR2 is YFSETQ. V lost 1 base to trimming and J lost 1 base, with 10 bases between them. CDR3 region: CASSLRWGGTDTQYF. CDR3 in DNA: TGCGCCAGCAGCTTGAGGTGGGGGGGCACAGATACGCAGTATTTT.

This chain uses TRBV6-5 with TRBJ2-7; TRBD2 is a possible D gene (6 bases). V was cut by 5 bases and J by 0 bases, with 14 bases left in between. The CDR3 length is 15 residues. Germline V gene lookup returns CDR1 MNHEY and CDR2 SVGAGI. The CDR3 here is CASSPRGGSSYEQYF. The CDR3 DNA is TGTGCCAGCAGTCCTAGGGGAGGTAGCTCCTACGAGCAGTACTTC.

The J gene is TRBJ1-4, the V gene TRBV28; no definite D call. Germline V gene lookup returns CDR1 MDHEN and CDR2 SYDVKM. V lost 6 bases and J 0 bases, leaving 14 bases between the germline ends. The CDR3 consists of 16 residues. CDR3 sequence reads: CASSPIGSATNEKLFF. The CDR3 region has the DNA TGTGCCAGCAGCCCCATAGGGAGTGCAACTAATGAAAAACTGTTTTTT.

The rearrangement joins TRBV28 to TRBJ1-5; D not certain. Trimming stripped 8 bases from V and 6 bases from J, with 14 bases between. This CDR3 is 13 amino acids long. Germline V CDR1 and CDR2: MDHEN, SYDVKM. CDR3 amino acids: CASVNRAGQPQHF. The CDR3 nucleotides read TGTGCCAGCGTTAATAGGGCGGGTCAGCCCCAGCATTTT.